This record concerns one T cell receptor beta chain sequence. The data derive from a study of blood T cell repertoires in COVID-19. Study background: COVID-19 samples, acute and convalescent, were from the United States, Italy and Spain. Nucleic acid was either cDNA or gDNA, and it came from T cells, B-cell-depleted T cells, or PBMCs.

Original processing notes: Nucleated cell number was recorded as an estimate derived from reference gene primer amplification. The protocol was immunoSEQ multiplex PCR, while the TCRdb copy is restricted to in-frame clones and leaves out a portion. V, J and clone size are taken as reported in that table, and D and trimming were inferred from the DNA itself. The sample has 250,000 or so clones, 88% seen once. The sample comprised peripheral blood. The clonotype comes from a woman in her forties who had recovered from COVID-19.

The CDR3 DNA sequence: TGTGCCAGCAGCGTAGGGGGTAGCGCGGGCGGGGAGCTGTTTTTT. Protein: CASSVGGSAGGELFF. The V and J genes are TRBV9 and TRBJ2-2; TRBD2 might be the D (5 bases). The V end lost 0 bases, the J end lost 7 bases, and 13 bases lay between the germline ends. Germline V gene data show CDR1 as SGDLS and CDR2 as YYNGEE. The CDR3 is 15 amino acids.